These 4 T cell receptor beta chains were all obtained from the same sample, sequenced in a study of cytomegalovirus exposure and HLA in healthy donors. Both 60 Vbeta primers and 13 Jbeta primers went into the PCR. Clones were read by immunoSEQ multiplex PCR, and TCRdb kept only the in-frame ones, dropping some. The sample carries around 67,000 clones, about three quarters recorded once. Sequenced: PBMCs. The receptors come from a woman aged 25-40 years in good health and CMV-seropositive.

This chain links TRBV5-1 with TRBJ1-1; TRBD1 might be the D (5 bases). The V end was cut by 2 bases, the J end by 4 bases, with 12 bases between. CDR1 is SGHRS, CDR2 YFSETQ, per germline. The CDR3 consists of 14 residues. CDR3 bases: TGCGCCAGCAGCTTAGGTGGGGGGTCCACTGAAGCTTTCTTT. Encoded protein: CASSLGGGSTEAFF. Drawing the rest from reference TRBV5-1 and TRBJ1-1, the complete variable domain is KAGVTQTPRYLIKTRGQQVTLSCSPISGHRSVSWYQQTPGQGLQFLFEYFSETQRNKGNFPGRFSGRQFSNSRSEMNVSTLELGDSALYLCASSLGGGSTEAFFGQGTRLTVV.

This chain connects TRBV9 to TRBJ1-4; 7 bases agree with TRBD1. This CDR3 spans 16 amino acids. V was clipped by 3 bases and J by 4 bases; unmatched bases: 9. Looked up from germline, CDR1 is SGDLS and CDR2 is YYNGEE. CDR3 coding DNA: TGTGCCAGCAGCGCAGAGGCTGGGGACAGTAATGAAAAACTGTTTTTT. This encodes CASSAEAGDSNEKLFF. Full variable domain (remainder filled in from reference TRBV9 and TRBJ1-4): DSGVTQTPKHLITATGQRVTLRCSPRSGDLSVYWYQQSLDQGLQFLIQYYNGEERAKGNILERFSAQQFPDLHSELNLSSLELGDSALYFCASSAEAGDSNEKLFFGSGTQLSVL.

The chain joins TRBV5-1 to TRBJ1-1, with 11 bases aligning to TRBD1. The trim removed 5 bases at V and 4 bases at J, leaving 4 bases unmatched. Per germline, CDR1 SGHRS and CDR2 YFSETQ. CDR3 length: 14 residues. DNA for the CDR3: TGCGCCAGCAGTTCCGGGACAGGGGGCACTGAAGCTTTCTTT. It codes for CASSSGTGGTEAFF.

V usage is TRBV6-6 and J usage is TRBJ2-2; 10 positions agree with TRBD2. Trimming cost V 7 bases and J 8 bases; bases outside gene matches: 7. The CDR3 has 14 residues. CDR1 is MNHNY, CDR2 SVGAGI, per germline (reference sequence). CDR3 region: CASTLAGEFGELFF. In DNA form, the CDR3 reads TGTGCCAGCACCCTAGCGGGAGAATTTGGGGAGCTGTTTTTT.